This TCR beta chain was observed in a study of molecular identifiers for immune sequencing clone quantification (dated by TCRdb to the late 2010s). Looking at the study overall: For a replicate experiment, RNA from around 20,000 or 99,000 naive CD8 T cells was divided into five aliquots, and four of the five aliquots were sequenced. This methods study used CD8 T cells to benchmark TCR RNA copy counting and molecular-identifier clustering-based TCR repertoire sequencing (MIDCIRS). What the research found in general, with its limitations: Highly expanded clone sizes could be underestimated if identical TCR molecules share a barcode. When barcode sub-clustering was omitted, TCR diversity was inflated by chimeric consensus sequences, with chimeras reaching as high as 47%. Naive libraries contained spiked-in Jurkat TCR RNA (around eleven copies' worth), which is not part of the donor repertoire. Clones above 20 RNA copies held over 98% of molecules in CMV-specific effector cells but under 1% in naive cells. Spiked-in Jurkat TCR RNA equivalent to a single cell was reported to be detectable even among over 800,000 naive CD8 T cells. Modeling indicated about three TCR RNA copies recovered per cell, compared with roughly 10 by digital PCR, which implies a capture efficiency of approximately 30%.

This clonotype has only a few counts. The clone's antigen remains unknown. Nothing much larger sits one base from this clone, and base qualities are not available. Libraries were made using PCR. Sequencing relied on a NextSeq 500. Bulk TCR libraries were prepared as previously described, using TCR primers listed in Table S5. Purification of total RNA was performed with the Qiagen AllPrep DNA/RNA kit. Before any analysis, reads coming from multiple sequencing runs of the same library were combined into one pool. In the original analysis: Reads were retained only if an exact TCR constant sequence was present, and the retained reads were trimmed to 150 nt and grouped according to their 12-nt molecular barcodes. Reads inside each barcode group were sub-clustered using a 15% Levenshtein threshold, and a quality-weighted consensus sequence was constructed for each RNA molecule. Non-functional sequences were filtered out, along with any lower-count sequence sitting one edit away from another sequence. Barcode sub-clusters with fewer than 20% of the maximum read count were removed, based on fitting two negative binomial distributions. Using fastp at Q25 and MiXCR, TCRdb reprocessed the public reads and kept productive beta chains. Rows merge per CDR3 protein into single entries with the most common DNA and genes. TCRdb assigned the V and J calls; the authors' analysis was not used. The sample contains approximately 100,000 distinct CDR3 sequences, 35% to 40% of them found a single time. The ten largest account for less than 5.5% of the sample.

Per the germline V gene, MDHEN is the CDR1 and SYDVKM is the CDR2. Relative to germline, V is missing 3 bases and J is missing 7 bases, with 3 bases of the junction outside any gene match. There are 14 amino acids in the CDR3, from cysteine to phenylalanine inclusive. Only the CDR3 region is kept as DNA, spanning 42 bases read in frame from base 1. Libraries of naive CD8 T cells were generated from roughly 21,000 to 960,000 sorted cells, with 10%, 30% or 50% of the purified RNA used. Naive CD8 T cells, defined as CD8+CD4-CCR7+CD45RA+, were FACS-sorted into RLT Plus buffer on a BD FACSAria II. Detection sensitivity was tested by spiking Jurkat RNA equal to approximately 9 TCR copies' worth into samples containing roughly 19,000-1,000,000 naive CD8 T cells. Enrichment of CD8 T cells was done with RosetteSep CD8+ T Cell Enrichment Cocktail plus Ficoll-Paque, and ACK red cell lysis came afterward.

Sequencing was carried out using naive CD8+ T cells from blood, with Jurkat cell RNA spiked in. The cell subset or site label here, explained by the study, means: FACS-sorted CD8+CD4-CCR7+CD45RA+ naive T cells. The TCR sequence derives from a human donor in good health. Some libraries in this study had Jurkat cell RNA spiked in. The sequence joins TRBV28 to TRBJ2-1; TRBD2 lines up with 10 middle nucleotides. The DNA reads as follows: TGTGCCAGCAGTTTGCGACTAGCGGGTAATGAGCAGTTCTTC. This codes for CASSLRLAGNEQFF. Reference TRBV28 and TRBJ2-1 proteins supply the regions before and after the CDR3; the full variable domain is: DVKVTQSSRYLVKRTGEKVFLECVQDMDHENMFWYRQDPGLGLRLIYFSYDVKMKEKGDIPEGYSVSREKKERFSLILESASTNQTSMYLCASSLRLAGNEQFFGPGTRLTVL.